The rows below give T cell receptor beta chains drawn from one sample of a study of T cell repertoires in cytomegalovirus infection. MiXCR was run by TCRdb on the reads, yielding one entry per CDR3 protein. The data hold approximately 390,000 distinct CDR3 sequences, with nearly 35% observed a single time. The antigens these receptors bind are not known. This specimen consisted of cultured PBMCs, obtained from culture after CMV antigen stimulation. These receptors all stem from a human donor in good health (CMV status not recorded). Some clones in this sample may be carry-over from other donors' samples. The CDR3 runs from the conserved cysteine through the conserved F or W. Each record gives: V gene, J gene, CDR3 protein.

v_call: TRBV27; j_call: TRBJ1-2; cdr3_aa: CASSLFGSNYGYTF
v_call: TRBV10-2; j_call: TRBJ2-1; cdr3_aa: CASSVALTDFYNEQFF
v_call: TRBV6-5; j_call: TRBJ2-7; cdr3_aa: CASSRYIGVSSYEQYF
v_call: TRBV7-6; j_call: TRBJ2-1; cdr3_aa: CASSASAGGPGDEQFF
v_call: TRBV6-5; j_call: TRBJ2-2; cdr3_aa: CASSYSKQSRTGELFF
v_call: TRBV12-3/TRBV12-4; j_call: TRBJ1-2; cdr3_aa: CASSLIEAYGYTF
v_call: TRBV7-2; j_call: TRBJ2-2; cdr3_aa: CASSPSGGDLDTGELFF
v_call: TRBV2; j_call: TRBJ1-2; cdr3_aa: CASSGQGNGYTF
v_call: TRBV11-3; j_call: TRBJ2-1; cdr3_aa: CASSRPPLGYHEQFF
v_call: TRBV7-9; j_call: TRBJ2-5; cdr3_aa: CASSEIWGGDETQYF
v_call: TRBV12-5; j_call: TRBJ2-2; cdr3_aa: CASGLPGSGGELFF
v_call: TRBV24-1; j_call: TRBJ1-1; cdr3_aa: CASRGRGNTEAFF
v_call: TRBV24-1; j_call: TRBJ2-3; cdr3_aa: CATSDRDGTITDTQYF
v_call: TRBV5-1; j_call: TRBJ2-5; cdr3_aa: CASRVAGEVLETQYF
v_call: TRBV12-3/TRBV12-4; j_call: TRBJ2-3; cdr3_aa: CASSPQGTSTDTQYF
v_call: TRBV7-2; j_call: TRBJ1-3; cdr3_aa: CASSLGQAGYSGNTIYF
v_call: TRBV6-6; j_call: TRBJ1-5; cdr3_aa: CASGIKQPQHF
v_call: TRBV12-3/TRBV12-4; j_call: TRBJ2-2; cdr3_aa: CASSLLQRTGELFF
v_call: TRBV7-9; j_call: TRBJ2-5; cdr3_aa: CASSLSVGKQETQYF
v_call: TRBV11-2; j_call: TRBJ1-1; cdr3_aa: CASSLVRALNTEAFF
v_call: TRBV29-1; j_call: TRBJ1-5; cdr3_aa: CSAWQGRGQPQHF
v_call: TRBV6-5; j_call: TRBJ2-1; cdr3_aa: CASSYQGVENEQFF
v_call: TRBV27; j_call: TRBJ2-3; cdr3_aa: CASSPGLAERGTQYF
v_call: TRBV25-1; j_call: TRBJ2-1; cdr3_aa: CASSDASGSYNEQFF
v_call: TRBV9; j_call: TRBJ2-7; cdr3_aa: CASTPSGLPSYEQYF
v_call: TRBV20-1; j_call: TRBJ2-1; cdr3_aa: CSARAGSGRSREQFF
v_call: TRBV6-1; j_call: TRBJ2-7; cdr3_aa: CASSEGLAGFYEQYF
v_call: TRBV6-2/TRBV6-3; j_call: TRBJ1-5; cdr3_aa: CARSRGGHPQHF
v_call: TRBV3-1; j_call: TRBJ2-5; cdr3_aa: CASSQATGGETQYF
v_call: TRBV18; j_call: TRBJ2-1; cdr3_aa: CASSPQGYSYNEQFF
v_call: TRBV19; j_call: TRBJ2-6; cdr3_aa: CASSVKAGTGANVLTF
v_call: TRBV9; j_call: TRBJ2-5; cdr3_aa: CASSVASGGGETQYF
v_call: TRBV12-5; j_call: TRBJ2-3; cdr3_aa: CASGLGQSTDTQYF